This T cell receptor beta chain was sequenced in a study of Ad26.COV2.S vaccination and SARS-CoV-2 variants (dated by TCRdb to about 2021). With regard to the full study: Donors in the vaccine arm were drawn from COV1001, a phase I-IIa trial of Ad26.COV2.S in healthy adults that was multicentre, randomized, double-blind and placebo-controlled. Ad26.COV2.S was administered intramuscularly at 5 x 10^10 or 1 x 10^11 viral particles, either as a single shot or as two shots given 56 days apart. TCRbeta repertoire sequencing was used to assess the specificity and breadth of SARS-CoV-2-reactive T cell receptors after Ad26.COV2.S vaccination. A total of 32 samples were included in the TCR-sequenced set, comprising some 20 Ad26.COV2.S vaccine recipients, 5 placebo recipients and 8 SARS-CoV-2 convalescent individuals. Participants in the trial were split at random into five groups of five each, receiving low-dose or high-dose Ad26.COV2.S once or twice, or else placebo on both occasions. Investigators remained blinded to trial group allocation during experiments and outcome assessment.

What the study reported, not specific to this receptor: The study lacked the statistical power to compare responses across vaccine doses or regimens. Non-spike TCR breadth was comparable between vaccine and placebo recipients, consistent with the vaccine containing only spike. Substantial breadth of spike-specific CD8+ and CD4+ T cell responses was reported after vaccination. It was noted by the authors that total T cell responses may have been underestimated by the TCR breadth and depth analyses. Higher spike-specific TCR breadth was observed in Ad26.COV2.S recipients than in placebo recipients (P = 0.0014).

The immunoSEQ Assay was the method used to sequence TCRbeta CDR3 regions. After extraction, genomic DNA underwent amplification by bias-controlled multiplex PCR, followed by high-throughput sequencing. In the paper's pipeline: To quantify the absolute abundance of every unique TCRbeta CDR3 region, sequences were collapsed and filtered. T cell fraction was estimated by normalizing TCRbeta template counts to usable DNA, with usable DNA measured through amplification of reference genes found in all nucleated cells. Repertoire TCRs were annotated as SARS-CoV-2-specific when V gene, CDR3 amino acid sequence and J gene were exactly matched to a known reactive TCR set. The reference SARS-CoV-2 TCR set came from MIRA and was filtered for enrichment in COVID-19-positive ImmuneCODE repertoires, removing public or cross-reactive TCRs. Using the MIRA antigens, annotated TCRs were further analysed by specific ORF or by position within an ORF. Depth was the summed frequency of annotated unique rearrangements, while breadth was defined as annotated unique rearrangements over total unique productive rearrangements. Group comparisons of TCR breadth used two-sided Wilcoxon rank-sum tests. Here the immuneACCESS table is served through TCRdb, limited to in-frame sequences with V and J called. Missing clones are a known gap in these copies; in checked studies unresolved V genes cover under half, and the rest lacks a known reason. V, J and clone size are those of that table, while D and trimming were read from the DNA. This sample gives 440,000 or so clones in total; approximately 90% of them show up just once. The ten top clones hold more than 1.5% of the sample.

Sample treatment or condition, as interpreted from the label and publication: about 20 received Ad26.COV2.S at low or high dose, single or two shots; about 5 received placebo; per-sample allocation not given. For vaccine and placebo recipients, the sequenced repertoires came from samples collected on day 63 after the first injection. Between 29 July and 7 August 2020, Cohort 1b enrolled 20 to 30 adults aged 18-55 years at one site in Boston, USA. As a vaccine, Ad26.COV2.S was a replication-incompetent adenovirus type 26 vector that expressed a prefusion-stabilized SARS-CoV-2 spike protein derived from the original Wuhan strain. Based on the germline V gene (reference sequence), the CDR1 and CDR2 sequences are SGHNT and YYREEE. At the junction V is shortened by 4 bases and J by 4 bases, with 11 bases in between. The CDR3 measures 13 amino acids from cysteine to phenylalanine. Only the CDR3 DNA stays, 39 bases, in frame from base 1.

On this clone: The antigen it binds to is not known. No base quality values were provided; no much bigger clone lies one nucleotide off.

This TCR was sampled from a person aged 18-60 years who received the Ad26.COV2.S COVID-19 vaccine or a placebo. The sample here was peripheral blood, taken in a trial of Ad26.COV2.S vaccine versus placebo. The sequence joins TRBV5-4 to TRBJ1-1; the D gene is perhaps TRBD1, from 5 matching bases. At the DNA level, the sequence is TGTGCCAGCAGCGCCCAAAGGGGCACTGAAGCTTTCTTT. Translated, this gives CASSAQRGTEAFF.